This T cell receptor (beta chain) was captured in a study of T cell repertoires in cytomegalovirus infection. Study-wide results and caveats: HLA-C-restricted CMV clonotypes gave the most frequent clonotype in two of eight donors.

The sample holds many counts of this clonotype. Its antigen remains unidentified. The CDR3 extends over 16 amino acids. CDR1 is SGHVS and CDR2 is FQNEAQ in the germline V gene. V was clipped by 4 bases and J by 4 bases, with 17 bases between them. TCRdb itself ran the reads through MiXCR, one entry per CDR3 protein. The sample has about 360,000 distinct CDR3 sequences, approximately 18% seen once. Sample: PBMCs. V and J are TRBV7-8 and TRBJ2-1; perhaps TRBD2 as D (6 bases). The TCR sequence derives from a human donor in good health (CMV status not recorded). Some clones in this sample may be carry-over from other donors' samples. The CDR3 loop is CASSSPGVKGYNEQFF. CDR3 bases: TGTGCCAGCAGCTCCCCGGGGGTTAAGGGATACAATGAGCAGTTCTTC.